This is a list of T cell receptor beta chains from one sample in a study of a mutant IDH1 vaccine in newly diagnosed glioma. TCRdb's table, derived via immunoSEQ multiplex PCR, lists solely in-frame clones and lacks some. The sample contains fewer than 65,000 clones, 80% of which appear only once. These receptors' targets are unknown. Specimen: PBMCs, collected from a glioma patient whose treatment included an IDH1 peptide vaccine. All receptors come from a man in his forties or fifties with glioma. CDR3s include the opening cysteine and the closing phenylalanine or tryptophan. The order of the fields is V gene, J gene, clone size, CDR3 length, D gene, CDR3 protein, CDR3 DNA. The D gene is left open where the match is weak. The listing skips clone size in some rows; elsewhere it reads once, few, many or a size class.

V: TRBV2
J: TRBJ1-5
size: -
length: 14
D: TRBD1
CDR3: CASSGDRGRQPQHF
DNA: TGTGCCAGCAGTGGGGACAGGGGAAGACAGCCCCAGCATTTT

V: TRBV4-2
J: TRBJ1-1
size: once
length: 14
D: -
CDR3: CASSLGEKNTEAFF
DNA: TGTGCCAGCAGCTTAGGGGAAAAGAACACTGAAGCTTTCTTT

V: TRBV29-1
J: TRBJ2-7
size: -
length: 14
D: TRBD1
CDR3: CSVETGADSYEQYF
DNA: TGCAGCGTTGAAACAGGGGCCGACTCCTACGAGCAGTACTTC

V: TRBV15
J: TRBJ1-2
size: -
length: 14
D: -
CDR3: CATSDEEGFYGYTF
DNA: TGTGCCACCAGCGACGAGGAGGGATTTTATGGCTACACCTTC

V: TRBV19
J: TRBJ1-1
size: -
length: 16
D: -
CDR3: CASSPGAGVMNTEAFF
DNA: TGTGCCAGTAGTCCCGGGGCAGGGGTAATGAACACTGAAGCTTTCTTT

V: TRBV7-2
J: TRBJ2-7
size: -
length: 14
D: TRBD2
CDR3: CASSLDSGRYEQYF
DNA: TGTGCCAGCAGCTTAGATAGCGGGAGATACGAGCAGTACTTC

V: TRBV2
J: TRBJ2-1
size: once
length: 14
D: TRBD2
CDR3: CASLLAGGRNEQFF
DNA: TGTGCCAGCCTATTAGCGGGGGGGCGGAATGAGCAGTTCTTC

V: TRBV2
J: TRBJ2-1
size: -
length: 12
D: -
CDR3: CASRISLAEQFF
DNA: TGTGCCAGCAGGATCTCGTTAGCTGAGCAGTTCTTC

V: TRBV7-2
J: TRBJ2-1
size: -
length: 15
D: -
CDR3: CASTQRGGRYNEQFF
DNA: TGTGCCAGCACCCAAAGAGGGGGACGATACAATGAGCAGTTCTTC

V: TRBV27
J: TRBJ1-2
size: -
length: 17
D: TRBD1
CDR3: CASSLSTGAAWGNGYTF
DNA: TGTGCCAGCAGTTTGTCCACAGGGGCCGCATGGGGAAATGGCTACACCTTC

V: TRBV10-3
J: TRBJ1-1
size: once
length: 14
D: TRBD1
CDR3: CAISDPGGRNEAFF
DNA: TGTGCCATCAGTGACCCAGGGGGACGAAATGAAGCTTTCTTT

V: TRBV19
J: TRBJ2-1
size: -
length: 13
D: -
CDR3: CASSIQAYNEQFF
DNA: TGTGCCAGTAGTATCCAAGCTTACAATGAGCAGTTCTTC

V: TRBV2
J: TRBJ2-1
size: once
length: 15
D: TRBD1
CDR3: CANTAGTGRMNEQFF
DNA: TGTGCCAATACAGCCGGGACAGGGAGGATGAATGAGCAGTTCTTC

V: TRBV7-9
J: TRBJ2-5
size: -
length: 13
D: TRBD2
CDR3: CASGLVNQETQYF
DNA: TGTGCCAGCGGACTAGTGAATCAAGAGACCCAGTACTTC

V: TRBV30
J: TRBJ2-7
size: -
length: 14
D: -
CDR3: CAWSPGLSSYEQYF
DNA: TGTGCCTGGAGCCCAGGCTTAAGCTCCTACGAGCAGTACTTC

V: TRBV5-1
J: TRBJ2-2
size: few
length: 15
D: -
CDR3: CASSLGTQNTGELFF
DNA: TGCGCCAGCAGCTTGGGCACCCAGAACACCGGGGAGCTGTTTTTT

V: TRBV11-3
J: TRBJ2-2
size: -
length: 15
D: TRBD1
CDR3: CASSLRTGNTGELFF
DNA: TGTGCCAGCAGCTTGAGGACAGGGAACACCGGGGAGCTGTTTTTT

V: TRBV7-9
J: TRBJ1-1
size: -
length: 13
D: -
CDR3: CASSLERSGEAFF
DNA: TGTGCCAGCAGCTTAGAGAGAAGCGGTGAAGCTTTCTTT

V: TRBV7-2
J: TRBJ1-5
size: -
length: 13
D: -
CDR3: CASSLQGGQPQHF
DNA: TGTGCCAGCAGCCTACAGGGCGGTCAGCCCCAGCATTTT

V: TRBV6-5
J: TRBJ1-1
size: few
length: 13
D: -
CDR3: CASSSGQNTEAFF
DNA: TGTGCCAGCAGCTCAGGACAGAACACTGAAGCTTTCTTT

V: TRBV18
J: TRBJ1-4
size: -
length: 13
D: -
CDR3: CASSPQGNEKLFF
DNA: TGTGCCAGCTCACCACAGGGGAATGAAAAACTGTTTTTT

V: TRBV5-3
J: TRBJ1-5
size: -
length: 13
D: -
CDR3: CARSRVGDQPQHF
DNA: TGTGCCAGAAGCCGGGTAGGGGACCAGCCCCAGCATTTT

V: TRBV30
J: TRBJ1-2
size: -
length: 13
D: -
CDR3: CASDGPLAYGYTF
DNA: TGTGCCAGTGATGGGCCCCTGGCCTATGGCTACACCTTC

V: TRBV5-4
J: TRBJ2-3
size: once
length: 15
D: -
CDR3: CASSLEGKRPDTQYF
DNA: TGTGCCAGCAGCTTGGAAGGGAAGCGGCCAGATACGCAGTATTTT

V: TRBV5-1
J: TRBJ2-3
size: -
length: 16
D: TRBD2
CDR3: CASSKTGTSGGDTQYF
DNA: TGCGCCAGCAGCAAGACCGGGACTAGCGGAGGGGATACGCAGTATTTT

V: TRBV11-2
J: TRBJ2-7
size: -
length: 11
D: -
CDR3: CASSVANEQYF
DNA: TGTGCCAGCAGCGTAGCGAACGAGCAGTACTTC

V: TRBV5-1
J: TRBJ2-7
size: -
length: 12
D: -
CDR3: CASSLGFYEQYF
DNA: TGCGCCAGCAGCTTGGGATTCTACGAGCAGTACTTC

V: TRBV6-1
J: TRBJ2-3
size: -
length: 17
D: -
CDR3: CASSGVMKRAYTDTQYF
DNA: TGTGCCAGCAGTGGGGTAATGAAGAGGGCGTACACAGATACGCAGTATTTT

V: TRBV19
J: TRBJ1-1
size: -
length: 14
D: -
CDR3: CASSIPGEGTEAFF
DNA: TGTGCCAGTAGTATCCCAGGAGAGGGAACTGAAGCTTTCTTT

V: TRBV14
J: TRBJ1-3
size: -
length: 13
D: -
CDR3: CASSSVVGNTIYF
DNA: TGTGCCAGCAGCTCCGTCGTCGGAAACACCATATATTTT

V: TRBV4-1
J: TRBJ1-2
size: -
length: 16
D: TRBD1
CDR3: CASSQRQTGGADGYTF
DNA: TGCGCCAGCAGCCAGAGACAGACAGGGGGCGCGGATGGCTACACCTTC

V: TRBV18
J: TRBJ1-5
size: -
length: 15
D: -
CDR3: CASSPLWTDNQPQHF
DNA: TGTGCCAGCTCACCTCTCTGGACAGATAATCAGCCCCAGCATTTT

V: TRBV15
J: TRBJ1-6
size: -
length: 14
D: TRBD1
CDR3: CATSRDRVGSPLHF
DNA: TGTGCCACCAGCAGGGACAGGGTGGGTTCACCCCTCCACTTT

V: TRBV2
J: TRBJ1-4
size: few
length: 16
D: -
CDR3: CASSVSAGERNEKLFF
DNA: TGTGCCAGCAGTGTTTCGGCAGGCGAGAGAAATGAAAAACTGTTTTTT

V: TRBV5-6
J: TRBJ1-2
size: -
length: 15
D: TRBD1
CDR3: CASSSRDRALYGYTF
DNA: TGTGCCAGCAGCTCCCGGGACAGAGCTCTTTATGGCTACACCTTC

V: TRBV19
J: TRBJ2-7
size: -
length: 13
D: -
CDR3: CASSNQRAGEQYF
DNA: TGTGCCAGTAGTAACCAACGGGCGGGGGAGCAGTACTTC

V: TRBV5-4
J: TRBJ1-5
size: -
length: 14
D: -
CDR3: CASSRRDSNQPQHF
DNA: TGTGCCAGCAGCCGCCGGGACAGCAATCAGCCCCAGCATTTT